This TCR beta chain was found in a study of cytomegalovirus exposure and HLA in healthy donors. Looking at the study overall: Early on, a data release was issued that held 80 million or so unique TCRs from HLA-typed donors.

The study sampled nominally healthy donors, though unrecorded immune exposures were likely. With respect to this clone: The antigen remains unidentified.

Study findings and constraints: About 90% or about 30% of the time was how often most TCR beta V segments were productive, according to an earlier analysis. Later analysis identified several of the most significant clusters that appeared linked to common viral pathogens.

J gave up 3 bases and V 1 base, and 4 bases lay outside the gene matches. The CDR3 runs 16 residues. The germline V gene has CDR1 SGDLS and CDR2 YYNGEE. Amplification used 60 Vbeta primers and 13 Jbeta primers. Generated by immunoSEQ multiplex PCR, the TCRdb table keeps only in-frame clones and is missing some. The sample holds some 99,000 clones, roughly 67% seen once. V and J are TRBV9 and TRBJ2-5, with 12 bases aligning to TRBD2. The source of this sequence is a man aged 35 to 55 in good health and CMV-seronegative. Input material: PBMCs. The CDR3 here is CASSVSSSGGEETQYF. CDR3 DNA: TGTGCCAGCAGCGTAAGCTCTAGCGGGGGGGAAGAGACCCAGTACTTC.